These 21 T cell receptor beta chains originate from one sample sequenced in a study of T cell responses to AZD1222 COVID-19 vaccine. The repertoire was sequenced with immunoSEQ multiplex PCR; TCRdb's copy has only in-frame clones and lacks some. The repertoire holds 200,000 to 250,000 clones, with about 92% as singletons. Material: peripheral blood, obtained on day 0 of MenACWY control vaccination. These receptor sequences come from an adult in good health.

V and J are TRBV11-2 and TRBJ1-2; D is uncertain. The length of the CDR3 is 13 residues. V was trimmed by 1 base and J by 5 bases, leaving 8 bases between them. From germline, CDR1 is SGHAT and CDR2 FQNNGV. The CDR3: CASSLGVLYGYTF. The CDR3 DNA reads TGTGCCAGCAGCTTAGGGGTTTTATATGGCTACACCTTC.

J is TRBJ1-1 and V is TRBV6-2 or TRBV6-3; D gene ambiguous. Germline-derived CDR1 and CDR2 are MNHEY and SVGEGT. V lost 5 bases and J lost 1, with 8 bases in between. The CDR3 has 13 residues. For the CDR3, the DNA is TGTGCCAGCAGTACCAAACAGAACACTGAAGCTTTCTTT. Protein product: CASSTKQNTEAFF.

V gene TRBV3-1 (or the pseudogene TRBV3-2) combines with J gene TRBJ2-3; possible D gene TRBD1, 6 bases. This CDR3 is 14 amino acids long. Germline assignment: CDR1 LGHDT and CDR2 YNNKEL (reference sequence). Deletions cut 2 bases from V and 9 bases from J, with 15 bases between. The CDR3 region has the DNA TGTGCCAGCAGCCAAAGAGGGGCAGGGGAGACGCAGTATTTT. Amino acids: CASSQRGAGETQYF.

The genes are TRBV18 and TRBJ1-6; maybe TRBD1 (6 bases). V lost 3 bases, J lost 2 bases, and 14 bases lay in between. CDR1 and CDR2 (germline): KGHSH, LQKENI. The CDR3 contains 17 residues. The CDR3 spells CASSPGTIATYNSPLHF. The DNA for the CDR3 is TGTGCCAGCTCACCCGGGACAATTGCCACCTATAATTCACCCCTCCACTTT.

V gene TRBV4-2 combines with J gene TRBJ1-1; 8 bases align to TRBD1. The CDR3 has 14 amino acids. Germline-derived CDR1 and CDR2 are LGHNA and YNFKEQ. V gave up 5 bases and J gave up 5 bases; unmatched junction bases: 7. The CDR3 here is CASSFRTGRTEAFF. The CDR3 DNA reads as TGTGCCAGCAGCTTCCGGACAGGGAGGACTGAAGCTTTCTTT.

This chain uses TRBV10-3 with TRBJ1-3; a weak D match, TRBD1 (5 bases). Per the germline V gene, CDR1 is ENHRY and CDR2 is SYGVKD. V was pared by 9 bases and J by 0 bases, with 9 bases between. This CDR3 region has 13 residues. CDR3 residues: CAIGAYSGNTIYF. CDR3 nucleotide sequence: TGTGCCATAGGGGCGTACTCTGGAAACACCATATATTTT.

The V gene is TRBV6-5, the J gene TRBJ2-5; 9 nucleotides line up with TRBD1. CDR1 MNHEY and CDR2 SVGAGI come from the germline V gene. Trimming cost V 6 bases and J 5 bases; bases outside gene matches: 7. This CDR3 is built from 14 residues. This chain's CDR3 is CASRGQGSRETQYF. The CDR3 DNA sequence: TGTGCCAGCAGAGGACAGGGGAGTCGGGAGACCCAGTACTTC.

The chain employs TRBV5-4 and TRBJ2-3, with 11 bases lining up with TRBD2. Germline lookup yields CDR1 SGHNT and CDR2 YYREEE (reference sequence). This CDR3 has 15 residues. V lost 5 bases, J lost 7 bases, and 9 bases stayed unmatched. In DNA, the CDR3 is TGTGCCAGCAGGGAACCTAGCGGGGGGAAATATACGCAGTATTTT. Amino acid sequence: CASREPSGGKYTQYF. The whole variable domain, remainder taken from reference TRBV5-4 and TRBJ2-3, is ETGVTQSPTHLIKTRGQQVTLRCSSQSGHNTVSWYQQALGQGPQFIFQYYREEENGRGNFPPRFSGLQFPNYSSELNVNALELDDSALYLCASREPSGGKYTQYFGPGTRLTVL.

The V call is TRBV10-1, the J call TRBJ1-4; no clear D. CDR1 is WNHNN, CDR2 SYGVQD, per germline (reference sequence). Trimming pared 8 bases from V and 2 bases from J, leaving 9 bases between. The CDR3 is made up of 13 amino acids. The CDR3 DNA follows: TGCGCCAGCCAGCCGGGGACTAATGAAAAACTGTTTTTT. Translated: CASQPGTNEKLFF.

The chain has TRBV11-1 and TRBJ1-2; weak D call: TRBD1 (5 bases). V gave up 3 bases and J gave up 6 bases, with 11 bases separating them. The CDR3 consists of 13 residues. CDR1 is SGHAT, CDR2 FQDESV, per germline (reference sequence). This chain's CDR3 is CASSFGQGDGYTF. In nucleotides, the CDR3 is TGTGCCAGCAGCTTCGGGCAGGGCGATGGCTACACCTTC.

V and J are TRBV7-8 and TRBJ1-3; D is uncertain. Germline-derived CDR1 and CDR2 are SGHVS and FQNEAQ. There are 14 residues in the CDR3. Trimming removed 5 bases at V and 0 bases at J, with 8 bases between. The CDR3 DNA sequence: TGTGCCAGCAGCGCACTCTACTCTGGAAACACCATATATTTT. It specifies CASSALYSGNTIYF.

This CDR3 is CASSPQYNEQFF. Written as DNA, the CDR3 is TGTGCCAGTAGTCCCCAATACAATGAGCAGTTCTTC. This chain connects TRBV19 to TRBJ2-1; D remains ambiguous. The germline gives CDR1 LNHDA, CDR2 SQIVND (reference sequence). The CDR3 has 12 residues. The V and J ends lost 5 bases and 4 bases respectively, with 6 bases between them.

J is TRBJ2-5 and V is TRBV27; 9 positions agree with TRBD1. The length of the CDR3 is 14 residues. Germline lookup yields CDR1 MNHEY and CDR2 SMNVEV (reference sequence). The V and J ends lost 3 bases and 6 bases, in that order; junction bases with no gene match: 5. The CDR3 loop reads CASSFTGGAQTQYF. The DNA for the CDR3 is TGTGCCAGCAGTTTCACAGGGGGCGCGCAGACCCAGTACTTC.

This chain's CDR3 is CASSGLIDTQYF. In DNA form, the CDR3 reads TGTGCCAGCAGCGGACTTATAGATACGCAGTATTTT. The chain links TRBV12-3 or TRBV12-4 to TRBJ2-3, with D possibly matching TRBD2 (5 bases). This CDR3 is 12 amino acids long. V was clipped by 6 bases and J by 5 bases, with 9 bases between them.

This clone was detected only a few times. V gene TRBV5-4 combines with J gene TRBJ2-2; 7 bases are a match to TRBD2. V shed 0 bases, J shed 5 bases, and the junction held 7 bases outside the gene matches. This CDR3 contains 16 residues. CDR1 and CDR2 (germline): SGHNT, YYREEE (reference sequence). The CDR3 DNA follows: TGTGCCAGCAGCTTGGTGGGGAGGGGAGAAACCGGGGAGCTGTTTTTT. Its protein product is CASSLVGRGETGELFF.

This chain links TRBV3-1 (or the pseudogene TRBV3-2) with TRBJ1-2, with a possible D match to TRBD1 (5 bases). This CDR3 spans 15 amino acids. V was trimmed by 1 base and J by 4 bases, leaving 13 bases between them. Germline V gives CDR1 LGHDT, CDR2 YNNKEL (reference sequence). The CDR3 loop is CASSQGPGTVYGYTF. The DNA for the CDR3 is TGTGCCAGCAGCCAAGGACCAGGGACCGTCTATGGCTACACCTTC.

The chain carries TRBV28 and TRBJ1-1, with TRBD1 identical over 9 bases. With V trimmed by 5 bases and J by 5 bases, 18 bases remained unmatched. CDR1 is MDHEN, CDR2 SYDVKM, per germline. CDR3 length: 18 residues. The CDR3 DNA is TGTGCCAGCAGTGCCACCGGGACAGGGCGTCATACGGGTACTGAAGCTTTCTTT. This gives the protein CASSATGTGRHTGTEAFF.

The chain carries TRBV18 and TRBJ1-1; D gene unclear. The CDR3 is 14 amino acids. Germline values: CDR1 KGHSH, CDR2 LQKENI. Trimming removed 7 bases at V and 0 bases at J, with 12 bases between. The CDR3: CASLHQAVNTEAFF. The CDR3 region has the DNA TGTGCCAGCTTACATCAGGCGGTGAACACTGAAGCTTTCTTT.

The chain uses TRBV10-3 and TRBJ1-2; TRBD1 agrees at 9 bases. The germline V gene encodes CDR1 ENHRY and CDR2 SYGVKD. V lost 8 bases to trimming and J lost 7 bases; unmatched junction nucleotides: 11. This CDR3 has 14 residues. The CDR3 bases are TGTGCCATCCTGGGACAGGGAGGGGATCGTGGCTACACCTTC. Residues: CAILGQGGDRGYTF.

Here the CDR3 DNA reads TGTGCCACCAGCAGAGATCTGGGCACTGAAGCTTTCTTT. It specifies CATSRDLGTEAFF. The J gene is TRBJ1-1, the V gene TRBV15; D is unresolved. Germline loops: CDR1 LNHNV, CDR2 YYDKDF (reference sequence). Trimming took off 0 bases at V and 4 bases at J, with 6 bases between the two ends. There are 13 residues in the CDR3.

J is TRBJ1-2 and V is TRBV3-1 (or the pseudogene TRBV3-2); D gene ambiguous. The V gene lost 0 bases and the J gene lost 8 bases, with 10 bases spanning the gap. Germline V gene data show CDR1 as LGHDT and CDR2 as YNNKEL (reference sequence). The CDR3 totals 13 residues. CDR3 nucleotides: TGTGCCAGCAGCCAAGAGGGCTCGCGGGGCTACACCTTC. Translation: CASSQEGSRGYTF.